This T cell receptor (beta chain) was identified during a study of cytomegalovirus exposure and HLA in healthy donors. On the study more broadly: The approximately 110 validation repertoires used a platform that matched the one used for the approximately 690 first-cohort repertoires, as a later analysis reported.

V lost 3 bases, J lost 0 bases, and 4 bases stayed unmatched. The CDR3 totals 15 residues. Germline lookup yields CDR1 GTSNPN and CDR2 SVGIG (reference sequence). The donors were in the roughly 130-subject validation cohort; that cohort was separate from the roughly 700-subject first cohort. TCRdb keeps only in-frame clones here, not all; method: immunoSEQ multiplex PCR. The sample contains some 100,000 clones, about 83% of which appear only once. This chain links TRBV30 with TRBJ2-2; TRBD1 matches at 7 bases. The sequence derives from a young man in good health and CMV-seronegative. Material: PBMCs. CDR3 sequence (DNA): TGTGCCTGGAGAACCGGGACAGCGAACACCGGGGAGCTGTTTTTT. Protein: CAWRTGTANTGELFF.